Included here is one T cell receptor (beta chain) sequence, with context. What antigen it recognizes has not been identified. No base qualities exist here, and no much larger clone lies one base off it. The data were taken from a study of PD-1 blockade in mismatch repair-deficient tumors (dated by TCRdb to 2016 to 2017). About the investigation overall: Between late 2013 and September 2016, fewer than 90 consecutive patients with about 12 mismatch repair-deficient cancer types, all previously treated and progressing, were enrolled in the trial. Deep sequencing of TCR CDR3 regions was used to track tumor-associated T cell clones in peripheral blood of patients responding to PD-1 blockade. The investigation overall reported the following: Tumor-resident clones, often undetectable in blood before treatment, expanded rapidly after pembrolizumab and then contracted, generally before radiologic responses.

Libraries were made using the immunoSEQ multiplex PCR assay. TCRdb retrieved this table from immuneACCESS and kept in-frame rearrangements only. Not all clones are present; in checked studies, unresolved V genes account for under half, and no reason is known for the remainder. The sample records roughly 130,000 clones, around nine tenths of which are singletons. The biggest ten clones account for about 11% of the sample. The CDR3 starts with the cysteine, ends with the phenylalanine, and has 11 residues. CDR3 DNA is the only sequence kept; it has 33 bases, read in frame from the first base. Taken from the germline V gene (reference sequence), the CDR1 and CDR2 loops are SEHNR and FQNEAQ. Deletion took 11 bases off V and 8 bases off J, with a span of 15 bases between the germline ends. Mismatch repair deficiency in every enrolled patient was established by polymerase chain reaction or immunohistochemistry. TCR sequencing was performed for a few patients who responded to pembrolizumab therapy. In the phase II trial, pembrolizumab PD-1 blockade was tested prospectively in advanced mismatch repair-deficient cancers, no matter which tissue of origin the cancers came from. Peripheral blood T cell samples were serially collected before and at multiple times after PD-1 blockade was started. Blood sampling time points were reported as weeks after the first dose of pembrolizumab.

The rearranged segments are TRBV7-9 and TRBJ1-2; a tentative D match to TRBD1 spans 5 bases. This specimen consisted of peripheral blood, obtained roughly 67 weeks after starting pembrolizumab. This receptor was taken from an adult with mismatch repair-deficient cancer. The bases read TGTGCCGCCTTCGGGGACGGCGGCTACACCTTC. Its product reads: CAAFGDGGYTF.